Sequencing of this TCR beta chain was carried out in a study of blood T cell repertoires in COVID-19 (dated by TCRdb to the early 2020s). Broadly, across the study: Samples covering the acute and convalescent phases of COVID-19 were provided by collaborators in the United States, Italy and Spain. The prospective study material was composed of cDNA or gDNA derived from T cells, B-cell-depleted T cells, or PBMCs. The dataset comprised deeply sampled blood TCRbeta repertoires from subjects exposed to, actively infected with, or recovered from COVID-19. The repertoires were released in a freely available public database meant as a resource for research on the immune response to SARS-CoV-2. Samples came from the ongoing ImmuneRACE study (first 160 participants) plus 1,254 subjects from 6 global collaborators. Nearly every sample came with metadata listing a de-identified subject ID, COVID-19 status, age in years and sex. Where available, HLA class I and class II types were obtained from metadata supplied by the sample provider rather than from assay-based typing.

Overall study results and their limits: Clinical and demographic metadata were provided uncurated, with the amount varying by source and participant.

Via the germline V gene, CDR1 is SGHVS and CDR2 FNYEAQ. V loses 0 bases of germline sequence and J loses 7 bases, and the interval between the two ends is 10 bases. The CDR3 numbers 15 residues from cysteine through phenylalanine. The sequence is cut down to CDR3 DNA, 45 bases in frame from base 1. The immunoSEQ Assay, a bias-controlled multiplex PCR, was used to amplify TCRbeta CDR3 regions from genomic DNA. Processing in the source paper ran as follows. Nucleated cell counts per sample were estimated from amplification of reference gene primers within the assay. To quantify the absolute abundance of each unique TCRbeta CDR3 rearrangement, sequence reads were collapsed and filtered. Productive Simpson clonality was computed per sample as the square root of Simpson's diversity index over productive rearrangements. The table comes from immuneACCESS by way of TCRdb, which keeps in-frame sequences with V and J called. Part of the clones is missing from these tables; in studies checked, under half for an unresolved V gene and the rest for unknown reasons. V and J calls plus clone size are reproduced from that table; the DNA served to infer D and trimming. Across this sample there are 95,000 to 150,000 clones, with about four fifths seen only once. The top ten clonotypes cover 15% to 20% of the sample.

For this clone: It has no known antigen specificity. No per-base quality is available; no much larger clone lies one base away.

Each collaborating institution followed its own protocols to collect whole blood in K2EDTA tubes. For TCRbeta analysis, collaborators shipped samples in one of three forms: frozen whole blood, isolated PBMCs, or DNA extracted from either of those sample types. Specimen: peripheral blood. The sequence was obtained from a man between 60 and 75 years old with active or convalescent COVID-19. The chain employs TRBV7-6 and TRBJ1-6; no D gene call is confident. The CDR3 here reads CASSLAAGLNSPLHF. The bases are TGTGCCAGCAGCTTAGCGGCAGGTCTAAATTCACCCCTCCACTTT.